The rows below give T cell receptor beta chains drawn from one sample of a study of T cells in localized non-small cell lung cancer. Repertoires were generated with immunoSEQ multiplex PCR, while TCRdb's copy carries only in-frame clones and drops some. The sample carries 20,000 to 30,000 clones, 92% recorded once. Source: peripheral blood, taken before any cancer treatment. The origin of the receptors is a man aged 35-69 years with stage III squamous cell lung carcinoma. CDR3s include the opening cysteine and the closing phenylalanine or tryptophan. A D gene is named only where the DNA matches it firmly. Only part of the rows carry a size: once, few, many, or a class if the clone is expanded.

j_call v_call clone_size d_call cdr3_aa cdr3_nt
TRBJ2-7 TRBV27 NA TRBD1 CASSPRTGPLYEQYF TGTGCCAGCAGTCCGCGGACAGGTCCTCTTTACGAGCAGTACTTC
TRBJ2-7 TRBV5-1 NA NA CASSLGQGEQYF TGCGCCAGCAGCTTGGGTCAGGGGGAGCAGTACTTC
TRBJ2-1 TRBV5-8 NA NA CASSLGLVSYNEQFF TGTGCCAGCAGCTTGGGGCTAGTATCCTACAATGAGCAGTTCTTC
TRBJ1-3 TRBV5-4 NA TRBD1 CASSSTGPGNTIYF TGTGCCAGCAGCTCGACAGGGCCTGGAAACACCATATATTTT
TRBJ1-5 TRBV2 NA NA CASSDWGLTNQPQHF TGTGCCAGCAGTGACTGGGGACTCACGAATCAGCCCCAGCATTTT
TRBJ2-3 TRBV27 NA TRBD1 CASSSPMDRGSTDTQYF TGTGCCAGCAGTTCGCCTATGGACAGGGGAAGCACAGATACGCAGTATTTT
TRBJ1-1 TRBV5-4 once TRBD1 CASSSRTGNTEAFF TGTGCCAGCAGCTCCAGGACAGGGAACACTGAAGCTTTCTTT
TRBJ2-7 TRBV5-4 once TRBD2 CASSSRLAGESYEQYF TGTGCCAGCAGCTCCAGACTAGCGGGTGAGAGCTACGAGCAGTACTTC
TRBJ2-7 TRBV6-5 NA NA CASSPDRGASYEQYF TGTGCCAGCAGCCCCGACCGGGGGGCCTCCTACGAGCAGTACTTC
TRBJ2-3 TRBV4-3 NA TRBD1 CASSQDGGQGRADTQYF TGCGCCAGCAGCCAAGATGGGGGACAGGGGAGGGCAGATACGCAGTATTTT
TRBJ2-3 TRBV7-8 NA TRBD2 CASRVSLAGRTDTQYF TGTGCCAGCAGAGTTTCCCTAGCGGGGCGCACAGATACGCAGTATTTT
TRBJ1-2 TRBV7-2 NA NA CASSLVGGRGSGSYGYTF TGTGCCAGCAGCTTAGTAGGAGGCAGGGGCTCAGGGAGCTATGGCTACACCTTC
TRBJ1-5 TRBV7-2 NA NA CASSLRQASNQPQHF TGTGCCAGCAGCTTAAGGCAGGCTTCCAATCAGCCCCAGCATTTT
TRBJ2-7 TRBV5-4 NA NA CASSLSGGLLDEQYF TGTGCCAGCAGCTTAAGTGGAGGACTACTTGACGAGCAGTACTTC